The clone carrying this T cell receptor (beta chain) was seen many times. The target antigen is unknown. Germline loops: CDR1 SQVTM, CDR2 ANQGSEA. V lost 6 bases and J 1 base, leaving 10 bases between the germline ends. There are 12 residues in the CDR3. TCR beta CDR3 regions were amplified from RNA transcripts. The HTBI set primed first-round TCR CDR3 RT-PCR. TCRdb re-analysed the multiplex PCR reads in MiXCR, keeping a single row per CDR3 protein. The table records fewer than 650,000 distinct CDR3 sequences, approximately 14% of them present only once. The data originate from a study of T cells in Graves' hyperthyroidism and ophthalmopathy. Study at large: Peripheral blood was obtained at initial diagnosis, preceding any treatment. Study-wide findings and caveats: In validation, the model predicted ophthalmopathy. These predictions came a median roughly 7.1 months before onset. Stable hyperthyroidism was separated from ophthalmopathy by a model based on 13 V-J features.

Patients having uncontrolled infection, another autoimmune disease, pregnancy or lactation were not included. The chain employs TRBV29-1 and TRBJ2-7; tentatively, D is TRBD1 (5 bases). The receptor's source is a woman in her thirties or forties with Graves' ophthalmopathy. Sequenced sample: blood. The CDR3 sequence: CSVTAMSYEQYF. CDR3 sequence (DNA): TGCAGCGTGACAGCCATGTCCTACGAGCAGTACTTC.